This T cell receptor beta chain was sequenced for a study of T-cell reconstitution after alpha-beta-depleted transplantation in children. Germline V lookup: CDR1 LGHDT, CDR2 YNNKEL (reference sequence). V lost 2 bases and J lost 4; bases outside the gene matches: 8. CDR3 length equals 17 residues. The library targeted TCRbeta and was prepared with unique molecular identifiers. TCRdb reprocessed the PCR reads via MiXCR and lists one record per CDR3 protein. The table records about 980,000 distinct CDR3 sequences, about 30% of them present only once. In regard to this clonotype: The antigen is not known.

Points from the study as a whole: Reportedly, roughly two months post-transplant, alpha-beta T cells arose from several hundred expanded graft clones. Fresh T-cell production supplied most of the T-cell counts and diversity seen one year after transplant. Some patients' high day-60 TCRbeta diversity was traced to surviving recipient T cells and thymic progenitors.

This rearrangement joins TRBV3-1 to TRBJ2-2; 9 bases align to TRBD2. The receptor comes from a boy under two years old who had a stem cell transplant for SCID, so the T cells may come from the graft donor. This specimen was PBMCs, mostly from graft donor cells, taken 360 days after TCRalphabeta/CD19-depleted stem cell transplant. CDR3: CASSQQPGLAFTGELFF. The CDR3 nucleotides read TGTGCCAGCAGCCAACAACCGGGACTAGCATTCACCGGGGAGCTGTTTTTT.